The text below deals with one T cell receptor beta chain. Its target is unknown. This same CDR3 is encoded by further DNA sequences in the sample. This sample was taken from a study of Ad26.COV2.S vaccination and SARS-CoV-2 variants. Study-level findings and limits: Total responses of T cells may have been underestimated by the analyses of TCR breadth and depth. Vaccinated individuals (as opposed to placebo recipients) had higher spike-specific TCR breadth. Substantial breadth in spike-specific CD8+ and CD4+ T cell responses was reportedly seen after vaccination.

Regarding treatment: 15 to 20 received Ad26.COV2.S at low or high dose, single or two shots; roughly five received placebo; per-sample allocation not given. Following the first vaccine or placebo injection, samples were taken on day 63. Profiled with immunoSEQ multiplex PCR; TCRdb holds only in-frame clones, not every one. Altogether about 680,000 clones are present, more than 80% being singletons, with the ten largest covering over 1.3%. This CDR3 has 13 amino acids. Germline V gene data show CDR1 as SGHTA and CDR2 as FQGNSA. V was shortened by 0 bases and J by 3 bases, with 5 bases between the two germline ends.

This TCR derives from a person aged 18-60 years who received the Ad26.COV2.S COVID-19 vaccine or a placebo. The J gene is TRBJ2-5, the V gene TRBV7-2, with D hard to call. Here the sequenced sample was peripheral blood, taken in a trial of Ad26.COV2.S vaccine versus placebo. The CDR3 loop is CASSLAREETQYF. CDR3 nucleotide sequence: TGTGCCAGCAGCTTAGCCCGGGAAGAGACCCAGTACTTC.